One and the same sample provided the 18 T cell receptor beta chains below, sequenced in a study of vaccination effects on CD4 cells after COVID-19 (dated by TCRdb to between 2021 and 2024). Libraries were built with the immunoSEQ multiplex PCR assay. TCRdb took over this immuneACCESS table, retaining in-frame rearrangements with V and J assigned. Such tables are incomplete; in checked studies, under half of the missing clones stem from an unresolved V gene, and the remainder is unexplained. Within this sample are 65,000 to 90,000 clones, with roughly 73% of them counted one time only. Approximately 2.2% of the sample rests with the top ten. After approximately 11 days of culture, CD4+ T cells were isolated with the EasySep CD4+ T cell isolation kit. Each participant received two doses of an mRNA SARS-CoV-2 vaccine, either BNT162b2 or mRNA-1273. The antigens these receptors bind are not known. Material: CD4+ T cells from PBMCs cultured without peptide, obtained after COVID-19 vaccination. These TCRs come from a human donor who received a COVID-19 vaccine.

The V and J genes are TRBV14 and TRBJ2-4; 9 bases agree with TRBD1. The CDR3 contains 16 residues. Germline V CDR1 and CDR2: SGHDN, FVKESK. Unmatched junction bases numbered 10, after V lost 4 bases and J lost 6 bases. CDR3 sequence (DNA): TGTGCCAGCAGCCGTCTGGCAGGGACAGGGACAAACATTCAGTACTTC. Translation: CASSRLAGTGTNIQYF.

This rearrangement joins TRBV6-1 to TRBJ1-4; D not certain. Trimming took off 6 bases at V and 4 bases at J, with 12 bases between the two ends. This CDR3 is 14 amino acids long. Looked up from germline, CDR1 is MNHNS and CDR2 is SASEGT. The CDR3 sequence: CASRDGQNNEKLFF. DNA of the CDR3: TGTGCCAGCAGGGACGGGCAGAATAATGAAAAACTGTTTTTT.

Only one count was recorded for this clone. The chain has TRBV2 and TRBJ1-6, with 7 nucleotides matching TRBD1. V dropped 7 bases and J dropped 6; count of bases not matched to a gene: 6. CDR3 length equals 14 residues. The V gene's germline CDR1 is SNHLY and CDR2 FYNNEI. The CDR3: CASTSGTANSPLHF. CDR3 DNA: TGTGCCAGCACATCCGGGACAGCTAATTCACCCCTCCACTTT.

The table lists this clone with a count of one. V and J are TRBV3-1 (or the pseudogene TRBV3-2) and TRBJ2-5; TRBD2 matches 8 bases. The CDR3 spans 15 residues. V trimming: 2 bases; J trimming: 7 bases; junction bases outside the gene matches: 9. The germline CDR1 and CDR2 sequences are LGHDT and YNNKEL (reference sequence). CDR3 loop: CASSQSTGGVVTQYF. In nucleotides, the CDR3 is TGTGCCAGCAGCCAATCCACCGGGGGGGTTGTGACCCAGTACTTC.

The table lists this clone with a count of one. The chain is built from TRBV6-6 and TRBJ2-2; 7 nucleotides line up with TRBD1. This CDR3 has 14 residues. V lost 5 bases to trimming and J lost 4 bases; unmatched junction nucleotides: 4. Per the germline V gene, CDR1 is MNHNY and CDR2 is SVGAGI (reference sequence). CDR3 in DNA: TGTGCCAGCAGTCGACAGGGAGTCACCGGGGAGCTGTTTTTT. Translated: CASSRQGVTGELFF.

The rearrangement joins TRBV6-5 to TRBJ2-4; 8 bases align to TRBD1. Unmatched junction bases numbered 6, after V lost 6 bases and J lost 8 bases. The CDR3 runs to 13 residues. Germline V gene data show CDR1 as MNHEY and CDR2 as SVGAGI. CDR3 in amino acids: CASRLTGEDIQYF. The CDR3 DNA sequence: TGTGCCAGCAGGCTGACAGGGGAGGACATTCAGTACTTC.

V and J are TRBV28 and TRBJ2-2; D uncertain. The CDR3 runs to 17 residues. The V end was cut by 3 bases, the J end by 6 bases, with 20 bases between. CDR1 is MDHEN and CDR2 is SYDVKM in the germline V gene. DNA for the CDR3: TGTGCCAGCAGTTTTTCCCCATGGAACCCCGAGGCCGGGGAGCTGTTTTTT. This sequence encodes CASSFSPWNPEAGELFF.

This chain joins TRBV5-6 and TRBJ2-7; D is possibly TRBD2 (5 bases). The length of the CDR3 is 13 residues. Looked up from germline, CDR1 is SGHDT and CDR2 is YYEEEE. V was trimmed by 2 bases and J by 5 bases, leaving 11 bases between them. The CDR3 DNA follows: TGTGCCAGCAGCTTTAGGGATAGCGACGAGCAGTACGTC. It is translated as CASSFRDSDEQYV.

V gene TRBV12-1 combines with J gene TRBJ1-3. TRBV12-1 represents a pseudogene. The CDR3 sequence is 17 residues long. CDR3 residues: CASILVRGGRVGNTIYF. The DNA of the CDR3 is TGTGCCAGCATCTTGGTACGTGGGGGGCGAGTAGGAAACACCATATATTTT.

The genes are TRBV3-1 (or the pseudogene TRBV3-2) and TRBJ1-5; D ambiguous. The germline CDR1 and CDR2 sequences are LGHDT and YNNKEL (reference sequence). This CDR3 comprises 13 residues. V was trimmed by 2 bases and J by 4 bases, leaving 6 bases between them. The CDR3 loop is CASSQMDNQPQHF. The CDR3, as DNA: TGTGCCAGCAGCCAAATGGATAATCAGCCCCAGCATTTT.

This clone was recorded only once. The chain uses TRBV7-9 and TRBJ1-1; 7 bases map to TRBD1. Germline assignment: CDR1 SEHNR and CDR2 FQNEAQ (reference sequence). This CDR3 has 14 residues. V shed 4 bases, J shed 3 bases, and the junction held 5 bases outside the gene matches. CDR3 sequence: CASSSRDSYTEAFF. The CDR3 DNA reads TGTGCCAGCAGCTCACGGGACAGTTACACTGAAGCTTTCTTT.

J is TRBJ1-1 and V is TRBV5-1, with D unclear. The V end lost 4 bases, the J end lost 2 bases, and 9 bases lay between the germline ends. CDR3 size: 13 residues. Per germline, CDR1 SGHRS and CDR2 YFSETQ. CDR3 sequence reads: CASSVDGNTEAFF. The CDR3 coding sequence is TGCGCCAGCAGCGTGGATGGTAACACTGAAGCTTTCTTT.

This clone appeared a few times. The rearrangement links TRBV6-5 to TRBJ1-1; the D gene is possibly TRBD1 (6 bases). The ends were cut back, 2 bases at V and 4 bases at J, with 14 bases in the middle. Germline assignment: CDR1 MNHEY and CDR2 SVGAGI. The CDR3 sequence is 15 residues long. The DNA of the CDR3 is TGTGCCAGCAGTTACGGGGGCGTAGGGCTCACTGAAGCTTTCTTT. Its translation: CASSYGGVGLTEAFF.

The chain carries TRBV7-2 and TRBJ2-1; 14 bases align to TRBD2. The V and J ends lost 0 bases and 4 bases, in that order; junction bases with no gene match: 2. The CDR3 contains 17 residues. From germline, CDR1 is SGHTA and CDR2 FQGNSA. The CDR3 loop is CASSLARTSGGYNEQFF. CDR3 sequence (DNA): TGTGCCAGCAGCTTAGCGCGGACTAGCGGGGGGTACAATGAGCAGTTCTTC.

This rearrangement joins TRBV29-1 to TRBJ2-7; the match to TRBD2 covers 8 bases. Germline V lookup: CDR1 SQVTM, CDR2 ANQGSEA. The V segment lost 5 bases and the J segment 7 bases; nucleotides outside the gene matches: 10. The CDR3 runs to 13 residues. The CDR3 DNA reads TGCAGCGTTTCAGGACCGGGAGGGGGGGAGCAGTACGTC. Encoded protein: CSVSGPGGGEQYV.

The rearrangement links TRBV6-5 to TRBJ1-6, with 7 bases fitting TRBD1. The CDR3 spans 16 residues. CDR1 and CDR2 from the germline V gene are MNHEY and SVGAGI. V lost 0 bases to trimming and J lost 5 bases; unmatched junction nucleotides: 4. As DNA, the CDR3 is TGTGCCAGCAGTTACTCAGACAGGGCCCATAATTCACCCCTCCACTTT. Its protein is CASSYSDRAHNSPLHF.

The CDR3: CATSAGDTSTDTQYF. CDR3 nucleotide sequence: TGTGCCACCAGTGCCGGGGACACCAGCACAGATACGCAGTATTTT. This chain uses TRBV24-1 with TRBJ2-3; tentative D call: TRBD1 (6 bases). Germline values: CDR1 KGHDR, CDR2 SFDVKD. Trimming cost V 5 bases and J 0 bases, with 11 bases left between them. This CDR3 comprises 15 residues.

The rearrangement links TRBV21-1 to TRBJ1-6. TRBV21-1 is shown as a pseudogene. This CDR3 is built from 13 residues. The CDR3 DNA is TGTGCCAGCAGGAGGTCCTATAATTCACCCCTCCACTTT. Translation gives CASRRSYNSPLHF.